These T cell receptor beta chains were read from a single sample in a study of blood T cells in healthy people across ages. TCRdb ran MiXCR on the 5' RACE reads and lists one entry per CDR3 protein. The repertoire holds roughly 1,500,000 distinct CDR3 sequences, roughly a third seen once, with approximately 10% in the top ten. The source material was blood. The receptors here all came from a woman in her twenties or thirties in good health. The CDR3 runs from the conserved cysteine through the conserved F or W. D genes are given only for firm matches. Size tells how often a clone was seen (once, few, many) or the class of an expanded clone, and some rows leave it out.

D gene: TRBD1; V gene: TRBV20-1; clone size: NA; CDR3 length: 15; J gene: TRBJ2-2; CDR3 protein: CSARDTTGEAGELFF; CDR3 DNA: TGCAGTGCTAGAGATACGACAGGGGAGGCCGGGGAGCTGTTTTTT
D gene: TRBD1; V gene: TRBV5-1; clone size: NA; CDR3 length: 14; J gene: TRBJ1-4; CDR3 protein: CASTRGRGHEELFF; CDR3 DNA: TGCGCCAGCACCAGAGGCAGGGGGCATGAAGAACTGTTTTTT
D gene: TRBD2; V gene: TRBV7-9; clone size: NA; CDR3 length: 14; J gene: TRBJ2-2; CDR3 protein: CASLRAGDTGELFF; CDR3 DNA: TGTGCCAGCCTGAGGGCGGGGGACACCGGGGAGCTGTTTTTT
D gene: NA; V gene: TRBV9; clone size: NA; CDR3 length: 16; J gene: TRBJ1-6; CDR3 protein: CASSQFYGSYNSPLHF; CDR3 DNA: TGTGCCAGCAGCCAATTCTATGGGTCCTATAATTCACCCCTCCACTTT
D gene: TRBD1; V gene: TRBV7-2; clone size: NA; CDR3 length: 15; J gene: TRBJ1-1; CDR3 protein: CASSLISGGRTEAFF; CDR3 DNA: TGTGCCAGCAGCTTAATATCAGGGGGACGGACTGAAGCTTTCTTT
D gene: NA; V gene: TRBV7-9; clone size: NA; CDR3 length: 17; J gene: TRBJ1-4; CDR3 protein: CASSLASVTGGSEKLFF; CDR3 DNA: TGTGCCAGCAGCTTAGCGTCCGTCACCGGGGGGAGTGAAAAACTGTTTTTT
D gene: NA; V gene: TRBV6-2/TRBV6-3; clone size: NA; CDR3 length: 12; J gene: TRBJ2-7; CDR3 protein: CASRDGLYEQYF; CDR3 DNA: TGTGCCAGTCGGGACGGTCTCTACGAGCAGTACTTC
D gene: NA; V gene: TRBV5-1; clone size: few; CDR3 length: 16; J gene: TRBJ2-3; CDR3 protein: CASSLGLPPYTDTQYF; CDR3 DNA: TGCGCCAGCAGCTTGGGACTACCTCCATACACAGATACGCAGTATTTT
D gene: NA; V gene: TRBV4-2; clone size: few; CDR3 length: 14; J gene: TRBJ1-4; CDR3 protein: CASSQVGRAEKLFF; CDR3 DNA: TGTGCCAGCAGCCAAGTCGGCCGGGCAGAAAAACTGTTTTTT
D gene: NA; V gene: TRBV4-1; clone size: few; CDR3 length: 16; J gene: TRBJ2-3; CDR3 protein: CASSQDRLQITDTQYF; CDR3 DNA: TGCGCCAGCAGCCAAGATCGCTTACAGATCACAGATACGCAGTATTTT
D gene: NA; V gene: TRBV25-1; clone size: NA; CDR3 length: 11; J gene: TRBJ2-2; CDR3 protein: CASTNSRELFF; CDR3 DNA: TGTGCCAGCACCAACAGTCGTGAGCTGTTTTTT
D gene: TRBD1; V gene: TRBV27; clone size: NA; CDR3 length: 15; J gene: TRBJ1-6; CDR3 protein: CASSRQGRGNSPLHF; CDR3 DNA: TGTGCCAGCAGCCGGCAGGGCAGGGGGAATTCACCCCTCCACTTT
D gene: NA; V gene: TRBV4-1; clone size: NA; CDR3 length: 15; J gene: TRBJ2-7; CDR3 protein: CASSQARLGANEQYF; CDR3 DNA: TGCGCCAGCAGCCAAGCCCGTTTGGGGGCGAACGAGCAGTACTTC
D gene: NA; V gene: TRBV20-1; clone size: few; CDR3 length: 15; J gene: TRBJ2-5; CDR3 protein: CSARPGPKGQETQYF; CDR3 DNA: TGCAGTGCTAGACCTGGACCGAAGGGCCAAGAGACCCAGTACTTC
D gene: NA; V gene: TRBV12-3/TRBV12-4; clone size: NA; CDR3 length: 15; J gene: TRBJ1-5; CDR3 protein: CASRGQTPSNQPQHF; CDR3 DNA: TGTGCCAGCAGAGGACAGACCCCTAGCAATCAGCCCCAGCATTTT
D gene: NA; V gene: TRBV4-1; clone size: NA; CDR3 length: 16; J gene: TRBJ2-2; CDR3 protein: CASSQEGRGGTGELFF; CDR3 DNA: TGCGCCAGCAGCCAAGAGGGCAGGGGGGGCACCGGAGAGCTGTTTTTT
D gene: NA; V gene: TRBV4-1; clone size: many; CDR3 length: 14; J gene: TRBJ2-7; CDR3 protein: CASSQVQGEYEQYF; CDR3 DNA: TGCGCCAGCAGCCAAGTACAGGGAGAGTACGAGCAGTACTTC